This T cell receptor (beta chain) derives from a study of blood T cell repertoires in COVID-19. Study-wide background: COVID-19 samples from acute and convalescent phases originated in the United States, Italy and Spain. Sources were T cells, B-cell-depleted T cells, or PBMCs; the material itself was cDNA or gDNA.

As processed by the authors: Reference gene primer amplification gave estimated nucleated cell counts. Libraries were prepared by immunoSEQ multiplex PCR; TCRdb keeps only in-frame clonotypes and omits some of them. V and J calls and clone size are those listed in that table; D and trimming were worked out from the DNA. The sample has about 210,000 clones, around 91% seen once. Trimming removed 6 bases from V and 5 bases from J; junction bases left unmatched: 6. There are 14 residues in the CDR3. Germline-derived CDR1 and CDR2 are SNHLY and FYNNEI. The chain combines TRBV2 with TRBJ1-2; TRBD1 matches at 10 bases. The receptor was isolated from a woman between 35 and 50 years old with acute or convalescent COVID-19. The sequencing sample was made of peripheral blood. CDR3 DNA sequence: TGTGCCAGCAGCGGGGACAGGGGAGGGTATGGCTACACCTTC. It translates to CASSGDRGGYGYTF.